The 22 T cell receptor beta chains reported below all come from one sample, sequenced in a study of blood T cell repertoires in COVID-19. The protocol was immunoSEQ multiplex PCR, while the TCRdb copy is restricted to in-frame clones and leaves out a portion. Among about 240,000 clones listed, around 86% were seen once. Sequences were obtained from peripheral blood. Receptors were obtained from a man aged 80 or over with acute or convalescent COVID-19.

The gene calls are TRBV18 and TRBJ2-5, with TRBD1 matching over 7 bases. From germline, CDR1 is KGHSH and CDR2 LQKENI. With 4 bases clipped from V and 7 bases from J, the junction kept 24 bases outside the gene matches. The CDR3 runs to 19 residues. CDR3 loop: CASSQLAGTADPKRLTQYF. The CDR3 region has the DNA TGTGCCAGCTCACAATTAGCCGGGACAGCGGACCCCAAGAGGTTGACCCAGTACTTC.

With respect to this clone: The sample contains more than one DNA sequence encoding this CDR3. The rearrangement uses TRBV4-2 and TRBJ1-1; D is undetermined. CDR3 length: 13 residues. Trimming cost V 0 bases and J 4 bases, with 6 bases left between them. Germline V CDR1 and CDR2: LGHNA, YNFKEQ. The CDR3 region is CASSQDLRTEAFF. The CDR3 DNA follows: TGTGCCAGCAGCCAAGACCTACGCACTGAAGCTTTCTTT.

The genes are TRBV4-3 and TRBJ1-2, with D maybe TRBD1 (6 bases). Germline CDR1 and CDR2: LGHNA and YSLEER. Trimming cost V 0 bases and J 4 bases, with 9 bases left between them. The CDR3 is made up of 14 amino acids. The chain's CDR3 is CASSQEDRLYGYTF. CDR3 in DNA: TGCGCCAGCAGCCAAGAGGACAGACTCTATGGCTACACCTTC.

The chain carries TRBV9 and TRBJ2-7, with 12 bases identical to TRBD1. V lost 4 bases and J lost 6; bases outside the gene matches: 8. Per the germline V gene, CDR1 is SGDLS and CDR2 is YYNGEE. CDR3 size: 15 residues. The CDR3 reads CASSRAGQGATEQYF. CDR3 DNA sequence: TGTGCCAGCAGCCGAGCGGGACAGGGGGCGACCGAGCAGTACTTC.

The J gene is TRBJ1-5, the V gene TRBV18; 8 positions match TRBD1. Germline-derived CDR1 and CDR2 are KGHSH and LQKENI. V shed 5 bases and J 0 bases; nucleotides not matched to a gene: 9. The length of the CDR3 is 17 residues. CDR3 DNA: TGTGCCAGCTCAGCAACTAAGACAGGGGATAGCAATCAGCCCCAGCATTTT. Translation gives CASSATKTGDSNQPQHF.

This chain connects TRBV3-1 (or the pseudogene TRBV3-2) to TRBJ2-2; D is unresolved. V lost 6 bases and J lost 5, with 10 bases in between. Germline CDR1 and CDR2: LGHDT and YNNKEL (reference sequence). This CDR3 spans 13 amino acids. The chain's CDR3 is CASRSTGTGELFF. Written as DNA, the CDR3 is TGTGCCAGCAGGTCGACTGGGACCGGGGAGCTGTTTTTT.

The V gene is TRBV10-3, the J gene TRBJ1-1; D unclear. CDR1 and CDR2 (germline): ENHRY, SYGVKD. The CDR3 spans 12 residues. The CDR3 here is CVTRLSEAEAFF. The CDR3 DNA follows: TGTGTCACCCGACTCTCTGAAGCTGAAGCTTTCTTT.

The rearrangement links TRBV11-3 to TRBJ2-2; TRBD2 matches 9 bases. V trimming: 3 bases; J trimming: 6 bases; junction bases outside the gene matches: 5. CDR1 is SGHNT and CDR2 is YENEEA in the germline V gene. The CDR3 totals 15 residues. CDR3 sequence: CASSFGTSSAGELFF. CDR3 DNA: TGTGCCAGCAGCTTCGGGACTAGCTCTGCCGGGGAGCTGTTTTTT. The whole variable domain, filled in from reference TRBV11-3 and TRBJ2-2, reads EAGVVQSPRYKIIEKKQPVAFWCNPISGHNTLYWYLQNLGQGPELLIRYENEEAVDDSQLPKDRFSAERLKGVDSTLKIQPAELGDSAVYLCASSFGTSSAGELFFGEGSRLTVL.

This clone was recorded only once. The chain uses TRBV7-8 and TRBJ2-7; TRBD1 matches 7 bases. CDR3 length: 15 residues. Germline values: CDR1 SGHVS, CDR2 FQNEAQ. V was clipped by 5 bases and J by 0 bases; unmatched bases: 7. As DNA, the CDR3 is TGTGCCAGCAGCGCCGACAGGGCGAGCTCCTACGAGCAGTACTTC. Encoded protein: CASSADRASSYEQYF.

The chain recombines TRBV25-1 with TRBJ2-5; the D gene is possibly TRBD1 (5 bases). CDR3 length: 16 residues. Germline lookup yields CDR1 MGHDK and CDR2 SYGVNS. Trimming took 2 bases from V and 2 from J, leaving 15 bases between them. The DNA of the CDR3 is TGTGCCAGCAGTGAAGGGCATCTCAGGGTACAAGAGACCCAGTACTTC. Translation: CASSEGHLRVQETQYF.

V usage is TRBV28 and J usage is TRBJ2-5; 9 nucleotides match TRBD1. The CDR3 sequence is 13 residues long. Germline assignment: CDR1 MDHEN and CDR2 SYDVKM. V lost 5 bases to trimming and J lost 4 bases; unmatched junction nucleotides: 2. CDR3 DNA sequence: TGTGCCAGCAGTAGGACAGGGGTAGAGACCCAGTACTTC. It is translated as CASSRTGVETQYF.

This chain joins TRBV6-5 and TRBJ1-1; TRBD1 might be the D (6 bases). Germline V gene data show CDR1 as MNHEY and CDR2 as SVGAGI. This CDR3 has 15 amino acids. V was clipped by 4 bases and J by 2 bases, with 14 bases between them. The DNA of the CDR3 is TGTGCCAGCAGTTTCCCAGGACAGCGTAACACTGAAGCTTTCTTT. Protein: CASSFPGQRNTEAFF.

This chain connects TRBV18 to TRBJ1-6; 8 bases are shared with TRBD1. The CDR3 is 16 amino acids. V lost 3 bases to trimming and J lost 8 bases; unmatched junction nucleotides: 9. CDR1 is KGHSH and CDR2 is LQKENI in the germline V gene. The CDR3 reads CASSPIGQGGDSPLHF. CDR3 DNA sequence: TGTGCCAGCTCACCCATCGGACAGGGAGGAGATTCACCCCTCCACTTT.

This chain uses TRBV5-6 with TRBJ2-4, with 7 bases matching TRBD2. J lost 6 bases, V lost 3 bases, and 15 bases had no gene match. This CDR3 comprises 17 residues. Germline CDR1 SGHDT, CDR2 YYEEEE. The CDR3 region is CASSYRSGAPLGNIQYF. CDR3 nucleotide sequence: TGTGCCAGCAGCTACAGAAGCGGGGCGCCTCTAGGAAACATTCAGTACTTC.

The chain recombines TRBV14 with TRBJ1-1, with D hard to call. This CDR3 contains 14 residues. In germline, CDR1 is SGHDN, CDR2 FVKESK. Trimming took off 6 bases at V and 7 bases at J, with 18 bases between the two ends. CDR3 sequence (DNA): TGTGCCAGCAGTCCCGACCTGGACGGACTTGAAGCTTTCTTT. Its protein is CASSPDLDGLEAFF.

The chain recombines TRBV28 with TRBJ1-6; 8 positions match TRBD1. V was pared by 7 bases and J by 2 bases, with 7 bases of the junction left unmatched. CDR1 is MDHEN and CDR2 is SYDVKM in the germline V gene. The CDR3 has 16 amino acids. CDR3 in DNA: TGTGCCAGCACCCGGACAGGGCTTACCTATAATTCACCCCTCCACTTT. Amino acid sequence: CASTRTGLTYNSPLHF.

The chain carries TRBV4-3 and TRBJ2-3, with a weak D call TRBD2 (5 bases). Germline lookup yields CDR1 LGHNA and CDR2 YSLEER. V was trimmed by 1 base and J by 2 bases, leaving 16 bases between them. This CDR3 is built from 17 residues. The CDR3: CASSQGVGSGLTDTQYF. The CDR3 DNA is TGCGCCAGCAGCCAAGGCGTTGGGAGCGGACTCACAGATACGCAGTATTTT.

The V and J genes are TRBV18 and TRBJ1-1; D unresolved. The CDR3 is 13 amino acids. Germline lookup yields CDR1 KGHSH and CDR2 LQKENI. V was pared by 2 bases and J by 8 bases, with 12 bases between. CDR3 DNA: TGTGCCAGCTCACCAGTAAAGGGAGGGGAAGCTTTCTTT. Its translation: CASSPVKGGEAFF.

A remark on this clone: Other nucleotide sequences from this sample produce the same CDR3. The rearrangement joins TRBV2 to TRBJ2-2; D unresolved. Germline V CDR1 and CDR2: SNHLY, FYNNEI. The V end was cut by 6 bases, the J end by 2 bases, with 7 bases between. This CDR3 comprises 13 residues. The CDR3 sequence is CASRPENTGELFF. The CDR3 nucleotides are TGTGCCAGCAGGCCAGAAAACACCGGGGAGCTGTTTTTT.

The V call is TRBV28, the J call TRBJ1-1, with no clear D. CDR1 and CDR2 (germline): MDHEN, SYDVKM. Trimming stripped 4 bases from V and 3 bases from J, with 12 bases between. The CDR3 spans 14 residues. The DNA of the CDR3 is TGTGCCAGCAGTTCCAGCGTTTGGTACACTGAAGCTTTCTTT. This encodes CASSSSVWYTEAFF.

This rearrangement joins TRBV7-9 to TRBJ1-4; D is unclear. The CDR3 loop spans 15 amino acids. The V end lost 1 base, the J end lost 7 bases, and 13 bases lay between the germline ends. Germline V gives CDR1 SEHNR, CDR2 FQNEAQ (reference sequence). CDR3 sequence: CASSLVSGMTEKLFF. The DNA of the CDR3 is TGTGCCAGCAGCTTAGTCTCCGGGATGACTGAAAAACTGTTTTTT.

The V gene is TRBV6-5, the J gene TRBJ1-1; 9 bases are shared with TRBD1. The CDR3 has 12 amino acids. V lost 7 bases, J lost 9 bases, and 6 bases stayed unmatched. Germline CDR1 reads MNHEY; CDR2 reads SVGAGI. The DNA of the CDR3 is TGTGCCAGCAACCGAGGACAGGGGAAAGCTTTCTTT. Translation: CASNRGQGKAFF.